The rows below give T cell receptor beta chains drawn from one sample of a study of blood T cell repertoires in COVID-19. Data came from immunoSEQ multiplex PCR; TCRdb stores just in-frame clones and leaves some out. The sample lists around 280,000 clones; around 88% were seen once. Input material: peripheral blood. The source is a woman aged 30 to 39 who had recovered from COVID-19. The CDR3 runs from the conserved cysteine through the conserved F or W. D genes are given only for firm matches. Only part of the rows carry a size: once, few, many, or a class if the clone is expanded.

TRBV11-2	TRBD1	-	TRBJ1-4	CASSLDDRVEKLFF	TGTGCCAGCAGCTTAGACGACAGGGTTGAAAAACTGTTTTTT
TRBV30	-	-	TRBJ1-5	CAWRGHFQGPQHF	TGTGCCTGGAGGGGCCATTTTCAAGGGCCCCAGCATTTT
TRBV13	-	once	TRBJ1-6	CASSSSGGAYNSPLHF	TGTGCCAGCAGCTCCTCGGGGGGAGCCTATAATTCACCCCTCCACTTT
TRBV27	-	once	TRBJ2-1	CASSFLPGLNNEQFF	TGTGCCAGCAGTTTTCTCCCAGGACTAAACAATGAGCAGTTCTTC
TRBV2	-	-	TRBJ1-5	CASSGRTVNQPQHF	TGTGCCAGCAGCGGTAGGACAGTGAATCAGCCCCAGCATTTT
TRBV28	TRBD1	medium-sized	TRBJ2-1	CASSLVRDSPYNEQFF	TGTGCCAGCAGTTTAGTTCGGGACAGTCCCTACAATGAGCAGTTCTTC
TRBV7-2	-	-	TRBJ1-1	CASSLAPSGGGNTEAFF	TGTGCCAGCAGCTTAGCGCCGTCAGGAGGAGGAAACACTGAAGCTTTCTTT
TRBV19	-	few	TRBJ2-1	CATHGAKSYNEQFF	TGTGCCACACATGGGGCAAAATCCTACAATGAGCAGTTCTTC
TRBV6-6	-	-	TRBJ1-2	CASSNPGFGYTF	TGTGCCAGCTCAAACCCCGGGTTTGGCTACACCTTC
TRBV7-9	TRBD1	few	TRBJ2-3	CASSYQTRDRATDTQYF	TGTGCCAGCAGCTACCAAACACGGGACAGAGCCACAGATACGCAGTATTTT
TRBV30	-	once	TRBJ2-5	CAWSGERRETQYF	TGTGCCTGGAGTGGGGAGCGGCGAGAGACCCAGTACTTC
TRBV7-9	TRBD2	-	TRBJ2-3	CASSGGLAGATDTQYF	TGTGCCAGCAGCGGGGGACTAGCGGGAGCCACAGATACGCAGTATTTT
TRBV28	-	-	TRBJ2-7	CASSARTYEQYF	TGTGCCAGCAGTGCCAGAACCTACGAGCAGTACTTC
TRBV19	TRBD1	-	TRBJ1-2	CASRSPQGAVNYGYTF	TGTGCCAGTAGGAGCCCACAGGGGGCGGTTAACTATGGCTACACCTTC
TRBV6-5	TRBD1	-	TRBJ1-2	CASSYGDRGGHGYTF	TGTGCCAGCAGTTACGGGGACAGGGGTGGCCATGGCTACACCTTC
TRBV5-4	TRBD1	-	TRBJ1-1	CASSQISDREAFF	TGTGCCAGCAGCCAAATATCGGACAGGGAAGCTTTCTTT
TRBV18	-	-	TRBJ1-3	CASSPGGRSGNTIYF	TGTGCCAGCTCACCAGGGGGCCGCTCTGGAAACACCATATATTTT
TRBV6-5	TRBD1	-	TRBJ2-7	CASSYAPGTEDYEQYF	TGTGCCAGCAGTTACGCCCCCGGGACAGAAGACTACGAGCAGTACTTC